This entry lists 18 T cell receptor beta chains sequenced from one sample in a study of T cells after yellow fever vaccination. TCRdb passed the 5' RACE reads through MiXCR, listing each CDR3 protein once. The repertoire has over 85,000 distinct CDR3 sequences, more than 7.5% of them found once; the top ten carry approximately 17%. The sequenced sample was CD8+ T cells not binding an NS4B(214-222) dextramer, sorted from PBMCs, obtained roughly 14 days after the first yellow fever vaccination. All receptors come from a man between 18 and 29 years old who received the YFV17D yellow fever vaccine.

The CDR3, as DNA: TGCGCCAGCAGCCAAGGGCCGGGATGGGGCGAGGAGACCCAGTACTTC. Translation: CASSQGPGWGEETQYF. The gene calls are TRBV4-1 and TRBJ2-5; D may correspond to TRBD1 or TRBD2 (5 bases each). The CDR3 contains 16 residues. Germline CDR1 MGHRA, CDR2 YSYEKL. Between the trimmed V and J ends, which lost 1 base and 5 bases, there was a span of 17 bases.

In its sample, this clonotype was seen a few times. The V gene is TRBV29-1, the J gene TRBJ2-7; D may match TRBD1 or TRBD2 (5 bases each). V was shortened by 4 bases and J by 1 base, with 8 bases between the two germline ends. Germline lookup yields CDR1 SQVTM and CDR2 ANQGSEA. CDR3 size: 12 residues. The CDR3 sequence is CSVVWGSYEQYF. The CDR3 DNA reads TGCAGCGTTGTGTGGGGGTCCTACGAGCAGTACTTC.

This clonotype was detected only a few times. The genes are TRBV5-4 and TRBJ1-4; 7 bases fit TRBD1. The J segment lost 5 bases and the V segment lost 4 bases, leaving 11 bases of the junction unmatched. The germline V gene has CDR1 SGHNT and CDR2 YYREEE (reference sequence). The CDR3 is 16 residues long. The CDR3 nucleotides read TGTGCCAGCAGCCTCCATGGGACAGCTTTAAATGAAAAACTGTTTTTT. Translating gives CASSLHGTALNEKLFF.

The rearrangement links TRBV7-9 to TRBJ2-7; 8 positions match TRBD1. CDR1 is SEHNR, CDR2 FQNEAQ, per germline (reference sequence). With 5 bases clipped from V and 5 bases from J, the junction kept 8 bases outside the gene matches. The CDR3 runs 14 residues. The CDR3 loop is CASSPRDRTDEQYF. CDR3 bases: TGTGCCAGCAGCCCCCGGGACAGGACAGACGAGCAGTACTTC.

This clonotype has ten or more counts. The chain links TRBV28 to TRBJ2-2; a possible D gene is TRBD1 (7 bases). The V end lost 3 bases, the J end lost 8 bases, and 28 bases lay between the germline ends. The germline CDR1 and CDR2 sequences are MDHEN and SYDVKM. This CDR3 region has 19 residues. CDR3 amino acids: CASSFRDSGLARTPGELFF. The CDR3 bases are TGTGCCAGCAGTTTCCGGGACAGCGGGCTTGCGCGAACACCGGGGGAGCTGTTTTTT.

There are many counts of this clonotype. The gene calls are TRBV5-6 and TRBJ2-3; 7 bases line up with TRBD1. Germline assignment: CDR1 SGHDT and CDR2 YYEEEE. CDR3 length: 15 residues. With 5 bases clipped from V and 1 base from J, the junction kept 7 bases outside the gene matches. CDR3 DNA: TGTGCCAGCAGTTTTGGCCAGGGGGGCACAGATACGCAGTATTTT. As protein: CASSFGQGGTDTQYF.

This clonotype was counted between two and nine times. This chain connects TRBV6-6 to TRBJ2-5; tentative D call: TRBD1 (5 bases). Germline values: CDR1 MNHNY, CDR2 SVGAGI (reference sequence). Between the trimmed V and J ends, which lost 7 bases and 2 bases, there was a span of 8 bases. This CDR3 comprises 12 residues. CDR3 residues: CASNSGQETQYF. In DNA, the CDR3 is TGTGCCAGCAACTCAGGGCAAGAGACCCAGTACTTC.

V is TRBV4-3 and J is TRBJ1-2; D call uncertain. Trimming shortened V by 0 bases and J by 0 bases, and 14 bases separated the two germline ends. Germline CDR1 reads LGHNA; CDR2 reads YSLEER. The CDR3 is 17 residues long. CDR3 sequence reads: CASSQDGPDGANYGYTF. CDR3 nucleotides: TGCGCCAGCAGCCAAGATGGGCCGGACGGTGCTAACTATGGCTACACCTTC.

This clonotype was seen more than once but under ten times. The chain uses TRBV5-1 and TRBJ2-5; D not resolved. CDR3 length equals 13 residues. Germline-derived CDR1 and CDR2 are SGHRS and YFSETQ. Trimming shortened V by 2 bases and J by 3 bases, and 8 bases separated the two germline ends. DNA for the CDR3: TGCGCCAGCAGCTTCGGCATTGAAGAGACCCAGTACTTC. Its translation: CASSFGIEETQYF.

The genes are TRBV20-1 and TRBJ2-5, with a tentative D call TRBD2 (6 bases). The CDR3 sequence is 14 residues long. CDR1 and CDR2 from the germline V gene are DFQATT and SNEGSKA (reference sequence). V was trimmed by 6 bases and J by 4 bases, leaving 18 bases between them. The CDR3 coding sequence is TGCAGTGCCCAGACTAGTTGGGTACGAGAGACCCAGTACTTC. Residues: CSAQTSWVRETQYF.

This chain joins TRBV27 and TRBJ2-1, with TRBD1 matching 8 bases. Germline-derived CDR1 and CDR2 are MNHEY and SMNVEV (reference sequence). After removal of 4 bases from V and 14 bases from J, the junction contained 10 bases not matched to a gene. This CDR3 contains 13 residues. This CDR3 reads CASSWGLGQGEFF. The DNA for the CDR3 is TGTGCCAGCAGTTGGGGATTAGGACAGGGTGAGTTCTTC.

The chain recombines TRBV6-2 or TRBV6-3 with TRBJ2-3; perhaps TRBD1 as D (7 bases). Germline V gene sequence: CDR1 MNHEY, CDR2 SVGEGT. Trimming cost V 7 bases and J 7 bases, with 15 bases left between them. The CDR3 is 13 residues long. CDR3: CASTRRGAYTQYF. For the CDR3, the DNA is TGTGCCAGCACCCGCAGGGGGGCGTATACGCAGTATTTT.

This sequence joins TRBV5-1 and TRBJ2-1, with TRBD1 identical over 7 bases. The ends lost 4 bases at V and 6 bases at J; junction bases unmatched: 7. Germline assignment: CDR1 SGHRS and CDR2 YFSETQ. CDR3 length: 14 residues. The CDR3 loop reads CASSRTGAGNEQFF. DNA of the CDR3: TGCGCCAGCAGCCGAACAGGGGCGGGCAATGAGCAGTTCTTC.

The genes are TRBV10-3 and TRBJ1-4; D not certain. Trimming shortened V by 0 bases and J by 4 bases, and 12 bases separated the two germline ends. The CDR3 runs 16 residues. CDR1 is ENHRY, CDR2 SYGVKD, per germline. CDR3 protein: CAISESGTRHNEKLFF. The DNA for the CDR3 is TGTGCCATCAGTGAGTCGGGAACCCGACATAATGAAAAACTGTTTTTT.

This clonotype came up a few times. The V and J genes are TRBV5-1 and TRBJ2-5; 8 positions agree with TRBD2. In germline, CDR1 is SGHRS, CDR2 YFSETQ. There are 15 residues in the CDR3. The J segment lost 5 bases and the V segment lost 4 bases, leaving 10 bases of the junction unmatched. CDR3 DNA: TGCGCCAGCAGCCAGCCTCCCGGGAGGGGGGAGACCCAGTACTTC. Translating it yields CASSQPPGRGETQYF.

This chain connects TRBV5-4 to TRBJ2-2; weak D call: TRBD1 (5 bases). CDR3 size: 16 residues. Per germline, CDR1 SGHNT and CDR2 YYREEE (reference sequence). Trimming shortened V by 3 bases and J by 6 bases, and 18 bases separated the two germline ends. CDR3 region: CASSSRDLLVAGELFF. In DNA form, the CDR3 reads TGTGCCAGCAGCTCCAGGGATCTTTTAGTCGCCGGGGAGCTGTTTTTT.

The chain links TRBV3-1 to TRBJ1-5; 7 bases are a match to TRBD1. The germline V gene encodes CDR1 LGHDT and CDR2 YNNKEL (reference sequence). The junction had 11 bases not matched to a gene; V was cut back by 1 base and J by 5 bases. CDR3 length: 17 residues. Written as DNA, the CDR3 is TGTGCCAGCAGCCAAGGGGTTATCTCAGACAGGGATCAGCCCCAGCATTTT. As protein: CASSQGVISDRDQPQHF.

This chain connects TRBV11-2 to TRBJ2-1; the D gene is possibly TRBD2 (6 bases). The CDR3 sequence is 17 residues long. Trimming pared 0 bases from V and 7 bases from J, leaving 19 bases between. Germline assignment: CDR1 SGHAT and CDR2 FQNNGV. CDR3 DNA sequence: TGTGCCAGCAGCTTAGACCCTAGGACTACCTTGGGGAATGAGCAGTTCTTC. It codes for CASSLDPRTTLGNEQFF.